This paragraph covers one TCR beta chain sequence. The data are from a study of blood T cell repertoires in COVID-19. Study overall: The United States, Italy and Spain supplied acute and convalescent COVID-19 samples.

TCRdb's table, derived via immunoSEQ multiplex PCR, lists solely in-frame clones and lacks some. This sample has approximately 100,000 clones, with approximately 80% found just once. The CDR3 runs to 15 residues. Deletions cut 1 base from V and 5 bases from J, with 12 bases between. Germline V lookup: CDR1 SGHAT, CDR2 FQNNGV. The source is a man between 65 and 80 years old with active or convalescent COVID-19. The V call is TRBV11-2, the J call TRBJ1-5; maybe TRBD1 (6 bases). Sequencing was carried out using peripheral blood. CDR3 DNA: TGTGCCAGCAGCTTAGTTTCGGGACACTATCAGCCCCAGCATTTT. Translating gives CASSLVSGHYQPQHF.